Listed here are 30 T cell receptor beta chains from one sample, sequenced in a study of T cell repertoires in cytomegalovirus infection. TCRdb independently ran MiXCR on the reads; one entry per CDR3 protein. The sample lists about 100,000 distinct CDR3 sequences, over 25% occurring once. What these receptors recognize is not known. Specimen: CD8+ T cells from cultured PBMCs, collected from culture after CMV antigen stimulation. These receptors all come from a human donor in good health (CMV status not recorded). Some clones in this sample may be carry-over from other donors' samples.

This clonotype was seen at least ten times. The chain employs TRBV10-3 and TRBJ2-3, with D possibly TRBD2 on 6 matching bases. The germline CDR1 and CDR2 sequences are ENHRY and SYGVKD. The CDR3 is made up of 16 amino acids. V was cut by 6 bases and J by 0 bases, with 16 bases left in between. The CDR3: CAIRADGSASTDTQYF. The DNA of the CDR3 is TGTGCCATCAGGGCAGACGGGAGTGCTAGCACAGATACGCAGTATTTT.

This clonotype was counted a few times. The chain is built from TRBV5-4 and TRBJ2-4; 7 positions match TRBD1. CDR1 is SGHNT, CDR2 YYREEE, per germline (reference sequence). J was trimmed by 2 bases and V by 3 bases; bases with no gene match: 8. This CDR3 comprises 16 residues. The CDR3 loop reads CASSSQGIVSKNIQYF. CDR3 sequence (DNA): TGTGCCAGCAGCTCACAGGGGATTGTGTCCAAAAACATTCAGTACTTC.

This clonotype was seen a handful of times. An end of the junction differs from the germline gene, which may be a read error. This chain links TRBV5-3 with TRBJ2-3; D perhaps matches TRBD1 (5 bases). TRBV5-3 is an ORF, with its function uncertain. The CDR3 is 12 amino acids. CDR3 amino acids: CASSSYRDTQYF. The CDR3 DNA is TGTGCCAGCAGCTCGTACAGGGATACGCAGTATTTT.

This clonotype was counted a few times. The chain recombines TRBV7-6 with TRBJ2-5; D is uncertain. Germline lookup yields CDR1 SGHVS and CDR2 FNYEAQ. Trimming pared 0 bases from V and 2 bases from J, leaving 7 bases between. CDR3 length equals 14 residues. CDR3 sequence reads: CASSLALRQETQYF. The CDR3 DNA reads TGTGCCAGCAGCTTAGCTCTAAGGCAAGAGACCCAGTACTTC.

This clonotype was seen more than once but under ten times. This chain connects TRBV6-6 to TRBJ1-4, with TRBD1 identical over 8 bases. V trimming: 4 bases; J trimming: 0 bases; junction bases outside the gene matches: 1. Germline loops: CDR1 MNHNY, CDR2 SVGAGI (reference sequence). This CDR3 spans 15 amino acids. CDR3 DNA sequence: TGTGCCAGCAGTTCGGACAGGGCAACTAATGAAAAACTGTTTTTT. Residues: CASSSDRATNEKLFF.

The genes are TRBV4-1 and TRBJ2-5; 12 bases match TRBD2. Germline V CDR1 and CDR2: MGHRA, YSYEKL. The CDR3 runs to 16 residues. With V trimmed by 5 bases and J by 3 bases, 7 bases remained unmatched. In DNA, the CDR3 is TGCGCCAGCAGCACTAGACTAGCGGGGGAGAAAGAGACCCAGTACTTC. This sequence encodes CASSTRLAGEKETQYF.

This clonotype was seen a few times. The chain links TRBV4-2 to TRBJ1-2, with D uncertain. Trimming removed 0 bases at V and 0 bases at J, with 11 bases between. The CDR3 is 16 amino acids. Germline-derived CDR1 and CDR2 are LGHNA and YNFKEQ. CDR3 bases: TGTGCCAGCAGCCAAGATTTCCAAGCCGCTAACTATGGCTACACCTTC. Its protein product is CASSQDFQAANYGYTF.

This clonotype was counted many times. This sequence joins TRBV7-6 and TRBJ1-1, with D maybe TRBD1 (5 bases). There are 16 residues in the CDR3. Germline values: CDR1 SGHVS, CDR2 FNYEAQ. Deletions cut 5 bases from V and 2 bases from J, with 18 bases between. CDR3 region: CASSPQAGGLNTEAFF. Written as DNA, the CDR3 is TGTGCCAGCAGCCCACAGGCGGGTGGACTCAACACTGAAGCTTTCTTT.

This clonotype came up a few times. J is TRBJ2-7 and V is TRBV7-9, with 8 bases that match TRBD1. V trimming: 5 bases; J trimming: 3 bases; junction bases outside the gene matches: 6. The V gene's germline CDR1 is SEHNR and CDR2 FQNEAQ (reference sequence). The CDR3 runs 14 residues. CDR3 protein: CASSEQGGGYEQYF. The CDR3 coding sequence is TGTGCCAGCAGCGAACAGGGGGGAGGCTACGAGCAGTACTTC.

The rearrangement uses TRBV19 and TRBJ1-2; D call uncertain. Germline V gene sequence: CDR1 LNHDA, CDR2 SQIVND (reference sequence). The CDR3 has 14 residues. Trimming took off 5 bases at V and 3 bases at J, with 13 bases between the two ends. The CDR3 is CASSPPGTDYGYTF. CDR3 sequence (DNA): TGTGCCAGTAGTCCCCCCGGCACGGACTATGGCTACACCTTC.

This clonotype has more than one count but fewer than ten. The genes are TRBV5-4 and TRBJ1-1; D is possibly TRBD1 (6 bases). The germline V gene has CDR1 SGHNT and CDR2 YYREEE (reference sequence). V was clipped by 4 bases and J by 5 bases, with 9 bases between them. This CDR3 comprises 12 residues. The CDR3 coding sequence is TGTGCCAGCAGCCAGGGGACAACTGAAGCTTTCTTT. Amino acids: CASSQGTTEAFF.

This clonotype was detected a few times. CDR3 sequence: CASSQYLTGVYSGQYF. CDR3 nucleotides: TGCGCCAGCAGCCAATACCTGACAGGCGTCTATTCCGGGCAGTACTTC. This chain joins TRBV4-1 and TRBJ2-7; D may be TRBD1 (6 bases). Germline V CDR1 and CDR2: MGHRA, YSYEKL. This CDR3 contains 16 residues. Trimming took off 2 bases at V and 9 bases at J, with 23 bases between the two ends.

CDR3 sequence: CASSARAERSEAFF. DNA of the CDR3: TGTGCCAGCAGCGCCCGGGCAGAAAGGTCTGAAGCTTTCTTT. The chain links TRBV14 to TRBJ1-1; D is unclear. Trimming took off 5 bases at V and 6 bases at J, with 16 bases between the two ends. Germline lookup yields CDR1 SGHDN and CDR2 FVKESK. CDR3 size: 14 residues.

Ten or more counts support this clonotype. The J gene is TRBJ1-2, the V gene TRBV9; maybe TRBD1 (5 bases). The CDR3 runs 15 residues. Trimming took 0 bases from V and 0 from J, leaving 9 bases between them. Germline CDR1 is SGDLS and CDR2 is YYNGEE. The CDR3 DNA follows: TGTGCCAGCAGCGTAGCCGGGGCCACTAACTATGGCTACACCTTC. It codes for CASSVAGATNYGYTF. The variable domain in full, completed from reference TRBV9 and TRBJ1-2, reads DSGVTQTPKHLITATGQRVTLRCSPRSGDLSVYWYQQSLDQGLQFLIQYYNGEERAKGNILERFSAQQFPDLHSELNLSSLELGDSALYFCASSVAGATNYGYTFGSGTRLTVV.

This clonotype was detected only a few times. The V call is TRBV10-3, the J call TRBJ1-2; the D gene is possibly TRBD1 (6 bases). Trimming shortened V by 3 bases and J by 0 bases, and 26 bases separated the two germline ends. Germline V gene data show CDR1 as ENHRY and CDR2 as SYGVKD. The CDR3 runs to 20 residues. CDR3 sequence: CAISDLLRWSGTKANYGYTF. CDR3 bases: TGTGCCATCAGTGATTTGCTGAGATGGTCTGGGACAAAAGCTAACTATGGCTACACCTTC.

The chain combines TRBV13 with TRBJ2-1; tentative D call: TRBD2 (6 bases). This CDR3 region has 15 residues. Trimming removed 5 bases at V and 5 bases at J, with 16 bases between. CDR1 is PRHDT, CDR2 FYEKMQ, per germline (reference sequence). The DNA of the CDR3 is TGTGCCAGCAGCCTCCGGGGCGCGGGGAACAATGAGCAGTTCTTC. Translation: CASSLRGAGNNEQFF.

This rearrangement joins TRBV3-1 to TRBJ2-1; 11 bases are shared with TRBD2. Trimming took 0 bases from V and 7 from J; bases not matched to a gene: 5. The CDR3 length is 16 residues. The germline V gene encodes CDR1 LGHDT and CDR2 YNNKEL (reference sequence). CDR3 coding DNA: TGTGCCAGCAGCCAAGATAGCGGGGGGGCATGGAATGAGCAGTTCTTC. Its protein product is CASSQDSGGAWNEQFF.

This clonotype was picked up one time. CDR3 in DNA: TGTGCCAGCAGCTCTTCTGCAGGGCCCTCCTACGAGCAGTACTTC. The encoded protein is CASSSSAGPSYEQYF. This rearrangement joins TRBV7-6 to TRBJ2-7, with a tentative D call TRBD1 (5 bases). The CDR3 runs to 15 residues. CDR1 and CDR2 from the germline V gene are SGHVS and FNYEAQ. The ends were cut back, 4 bases at V and 0 bases at J, with 13 bases in the middle.

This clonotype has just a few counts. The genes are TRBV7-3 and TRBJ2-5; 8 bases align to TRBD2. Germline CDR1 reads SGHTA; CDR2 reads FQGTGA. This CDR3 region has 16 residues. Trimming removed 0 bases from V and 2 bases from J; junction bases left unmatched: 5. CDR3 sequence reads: CASSLTSGTSQETQYF. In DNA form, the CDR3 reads TGTGCCAGCAGCTTAACGTCCGGGACTAGTCAAGAGACCCAGTACTTC.

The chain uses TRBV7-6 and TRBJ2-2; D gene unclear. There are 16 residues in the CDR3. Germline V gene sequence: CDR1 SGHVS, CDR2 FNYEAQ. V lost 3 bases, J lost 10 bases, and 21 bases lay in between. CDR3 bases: TGTGCCAGCAGCTTCAGCGAAACAGCCAATCGCGAGGAGCTGTTTTTT. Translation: CASSFSETANREELFF.

The CDR3 region has the DNA TGTGCCAGCAGCTACTGGCGGGACACCTCTAATGAAAAACTGTTTTTT. It yields the protein CASSYWRDTSNEKLFF. This chain uses TRBV7-8 with TRBJ1-4, with D possibly TRBD1 on 6 matching bases. CDR3 length: 16 residues. The germline V gene has CDR1 SGHVS and CDR2 FQNEAQ. Trimming took off 4 bases at V and 3 bases at J, with 15 bases between the two ends.

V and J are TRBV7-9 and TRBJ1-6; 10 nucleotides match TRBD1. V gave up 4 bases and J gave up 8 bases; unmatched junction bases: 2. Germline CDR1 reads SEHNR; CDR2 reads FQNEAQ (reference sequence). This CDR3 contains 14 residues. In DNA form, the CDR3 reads TGTGCCAGCAGCTCCGGACAGGGGGATTCACCCCTCCACTTT. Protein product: CASSSGQGDSPLHF. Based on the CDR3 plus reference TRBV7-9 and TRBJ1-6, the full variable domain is DTGVSQNPRHKITKRGQNVTFRCDPISEHNRLYWYRQTLGQGPEFLTYFQNEAQLEKSRLLSDRFSAERPKGSFSTLEIQRTEQGDSAMYLCASSSGQGDSPLHFGNGTRLTVT.

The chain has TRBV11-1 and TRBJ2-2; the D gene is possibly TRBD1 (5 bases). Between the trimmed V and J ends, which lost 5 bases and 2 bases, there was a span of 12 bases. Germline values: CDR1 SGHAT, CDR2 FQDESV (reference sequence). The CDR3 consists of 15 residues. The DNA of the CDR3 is TGTGCCAGCAGCGTCACAGGATTTAACACCGGGGAGCTGTTTTTT. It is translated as CASSVTGFNTGELFF.

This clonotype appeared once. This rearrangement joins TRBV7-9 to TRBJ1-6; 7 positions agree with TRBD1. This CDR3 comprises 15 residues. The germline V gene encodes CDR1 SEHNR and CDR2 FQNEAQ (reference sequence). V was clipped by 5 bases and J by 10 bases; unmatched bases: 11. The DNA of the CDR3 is TGTGCCAGCAGCCTAACGGGGACAGTTGAATCACCCCTCCACTTT. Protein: CASSLTGTVESPLHF.

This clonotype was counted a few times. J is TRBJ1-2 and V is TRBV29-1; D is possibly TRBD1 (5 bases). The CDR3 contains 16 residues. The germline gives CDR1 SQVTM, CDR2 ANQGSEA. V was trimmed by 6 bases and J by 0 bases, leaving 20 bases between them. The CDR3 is CSVGTLRERANYGYTF. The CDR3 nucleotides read TGCAGCGTGGGAACCCTCAGGGAGAGAGCTAACTATGGCTACACCTTC.

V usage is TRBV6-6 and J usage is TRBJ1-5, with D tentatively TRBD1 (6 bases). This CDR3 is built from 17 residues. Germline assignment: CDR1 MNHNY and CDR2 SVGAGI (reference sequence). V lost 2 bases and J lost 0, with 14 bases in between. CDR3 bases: TGTGCCAGCAGTTACCTAAACAGGGTTTCTAGCAATCAGCCCCAGCATTTT. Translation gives CASSYLNRVSSNQPQHF.

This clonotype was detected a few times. CDR3 region: CASSIQTGNYEQYF. CDR3 in DNA: TGTGCCAGTAGTATTCAGACGGGGAACTACGAGCAGTACTTC. The rearrangement links TRBV19 to TRBJ2-7, with D maybe TRBD2 (5 bases). Germline V lookup: CDR1 LNHDA, CDR2 SQIVND (reference sequence). With 3 bases removed from V and 3 bases from J, the gap between germline ends came to 12 bases. CDR3 length: 14 amino acids.

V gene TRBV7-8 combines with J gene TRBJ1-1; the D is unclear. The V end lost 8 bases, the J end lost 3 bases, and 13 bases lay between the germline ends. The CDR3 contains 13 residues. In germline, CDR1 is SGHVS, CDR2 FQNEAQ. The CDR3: CASLEGRYTEAFF. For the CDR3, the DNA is TGTGCCAGCTTAGAGGGTCGGTACACTGAAGCTTTCTTT.

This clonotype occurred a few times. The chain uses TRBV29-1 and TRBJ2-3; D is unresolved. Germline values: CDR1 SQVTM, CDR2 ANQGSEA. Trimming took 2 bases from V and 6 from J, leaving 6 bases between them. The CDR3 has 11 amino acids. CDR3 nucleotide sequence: TGCAGCGTTGAACCGGAGGATACGCAGTATTTT. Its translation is CSVEPEDTQYF.

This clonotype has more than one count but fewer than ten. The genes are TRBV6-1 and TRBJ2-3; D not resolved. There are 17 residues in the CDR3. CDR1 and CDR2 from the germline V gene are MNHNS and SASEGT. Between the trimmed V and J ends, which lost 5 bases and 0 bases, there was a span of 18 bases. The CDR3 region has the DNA TGTGCCAGCAGTTCCCTCGGTTCCGATAGCAGCACAGATACGCAGTATTTT. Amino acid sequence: CASSSLGSDSSTDTQYF.